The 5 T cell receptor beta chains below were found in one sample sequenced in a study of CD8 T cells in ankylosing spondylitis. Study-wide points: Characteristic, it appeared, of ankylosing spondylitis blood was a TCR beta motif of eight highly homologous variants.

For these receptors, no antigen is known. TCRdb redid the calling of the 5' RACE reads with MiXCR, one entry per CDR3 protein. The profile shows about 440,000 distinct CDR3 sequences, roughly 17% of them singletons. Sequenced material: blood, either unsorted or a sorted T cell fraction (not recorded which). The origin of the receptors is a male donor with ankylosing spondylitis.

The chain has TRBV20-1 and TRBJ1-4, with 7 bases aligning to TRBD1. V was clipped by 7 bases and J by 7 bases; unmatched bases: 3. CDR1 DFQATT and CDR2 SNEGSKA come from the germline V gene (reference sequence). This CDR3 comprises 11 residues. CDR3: CSGQGGEKLFF. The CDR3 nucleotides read TGCAGTGGACAGGGTGGTGAAAAACTGTTTTTT.

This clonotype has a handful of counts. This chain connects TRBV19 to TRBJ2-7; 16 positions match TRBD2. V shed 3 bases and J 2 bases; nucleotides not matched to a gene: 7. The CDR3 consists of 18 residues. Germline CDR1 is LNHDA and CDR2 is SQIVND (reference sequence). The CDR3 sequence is CASSMGLAGGPSPYEQYF. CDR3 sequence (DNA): TGTGCCAGTAGTATGGGACTAGCGGGAGGGCCGTCCCCCTACGAGCAGTACTTC. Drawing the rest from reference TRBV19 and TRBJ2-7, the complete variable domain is DGGITQSPKYLFRKEGQNVTLSCEQNLNHDAMYWYRQDPGQGLRLIYYSQIVNDFQKGDIAEGYSVSREKKESFPLTVTSAQKNPTAFYLCASSMGLAGGPSPYEQYFGPGTRLTVT.

In DNA form, the CDR3 reads TGTGCCAGCAGCGCGGGACACCAAGAGACCCAGTACTTC. Translation gives CASSAGHQETQYF. The rearrangement uses TRBV7-2 and TRBJ2-5, with D possibly matching TRBD2 (6 bases). The CDR3 is 13 amino acids. Germline V lookup: CDR1 SGHTA, CDR2 FQGNSA. The ends were cut back, 5 bases at V and 0 bases at J, with 7 bases in the middle.

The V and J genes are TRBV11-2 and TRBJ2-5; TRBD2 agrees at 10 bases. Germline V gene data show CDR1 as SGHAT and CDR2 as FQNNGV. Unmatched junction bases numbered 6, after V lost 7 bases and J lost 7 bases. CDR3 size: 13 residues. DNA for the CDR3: TGTGCCAGCACCCTAGCGGGAGTAGGGACCCAGTACTTC. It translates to CASTLAGVGTQYF.

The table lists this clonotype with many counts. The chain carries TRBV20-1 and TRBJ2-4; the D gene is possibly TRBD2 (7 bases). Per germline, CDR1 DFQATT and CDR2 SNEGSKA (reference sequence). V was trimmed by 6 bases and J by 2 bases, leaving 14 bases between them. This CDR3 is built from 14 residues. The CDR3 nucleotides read TGCAGTGCAGAACAGGGAGGGACCAAAAACATTCAGTACTTC. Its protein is CSAEQGGTKNIQYF.